This TCR beta chain was sequenced in a study of beta chain features in type 1 diabetes. Expressed TCRB transcripts were sequenced because the entire RNA isolate underwent reverse transcription. Repertoires were generated with immunoSEQ multiplex PCR, while TCRdb's copy carries only in-frame clones and drops some. The sample lists about 130,000 clones; 9% were seen once. Study results and caveats: Moderate yet significant TCRB CDR3 shortening was seen in Type 1 diabetes patients in all four CD4+ subsets.

This clone was detected many times. Its antigen is not identified. The single heparinised draw taken from each donor contained around 110 mL of blood on average. Sequenced: central memory CD4+ T cells from blood. The clonotype was recovered from a man under 40 with type 1 diabetes.

The CDR3 nucleotides are TGTGCCAGCAGCTTAGGGCAGGGTCTCCTCCACTTT. Translating gives CASSLGQGLLHF. This chain links TRBV11-2 with TRBJ1-6; D is perhaps TRBD1 (5 bases). From germline, CDR1 is SGHAT and CDR2 FQNNGV. V lost 1 base and J lost 15, with 10 bases in between. CDR3 length: 12 residues.